This TCR beta chain was identified during a study of response to subunit inactivated influenza vaccine. About this clonotype: What it binds is not known.

Findings and caveats of the study: Authors suggested that a seasonal influenza vaccination recruits few new T cells each time.

CDR3 length equals 16 residues. The germline V gene encodes CDR1 ENHRY and CDR2 SYGVKD. V was clipped by 6 bases and J by 2 bases; unmatched bases: 4. TCRdb reprocessed the RT-PCR reads with MiXCR, giving one entry per CDR3 protein. The sample consists of about 650,000 distinct CDR3 sequences, around 13% of them appearing once. Sequencing was performed on PBMCs from blood, taken 14 to 15 days before vaccination. The rearrangement uses TRBV10-3 and TRBJ2-5; TRBD2 aligns across 15 bases. This sequence was found in a man in his forties or fifties who received an inactivated influenza vaccine. Here the CDR3 reads CAIRAGTSGGQETQYF. For the CDR3, the DNA is TGTGCCATCAGAGCCGGGACTAGCGGGGGGCAAGAGACCCAGTACTTC.